These T cell receptor beta chains were read from a single sample in a study of human T cells and chemical hapten exposure. A single record per CDR3 protein comes from TCRdb applying MiXCR to the RACE reads. The sample carries 150,000 to 200,000 distinct CDR3 sequences, around 24% recorded once. The sample consisted of whole blood, taken in connection with sensitization to the hapten diphenylcyclopropenone (DPC). These TCRs come from a woman aged 45-59 years with alopecia areata. Some clones in this sample may be carry-over from other donors' samples. CDR3s include the opening cysteine and the closing phenylalanine or tryptophan. Each record gives: J gene, V gene, clone size, D gene, CDR3 DNA, CDR3 protein. The D gene is left open where the match is weak. Size tells how often a clone was seen (once, few, many) or the class of an expanded clone, and some rows leave it out.

TRBJ2-7 TRBV11-2 - - TGTGCCAGCAGCTTTTTGATAGTGTCCTACGAGCAGTACTTC CASSFLIVSYEQYF
TRBJ2-3 TRBV5-1 few TRBD2 TGCGCCAGCAGACGAGCGGGAGGCAGCACAGATACGCAGTATTTT CASRRAGGSTDTQYF
TRBJ2-3 TRBV7-9 - - TGTGCCAGCAGCTTAGGTCGGTCAGCAGACACAGATACGCAGTATTTT CASSLGRSADTDTQYF
TRBJ2-7 TRBV5-1 - TRBD1 TGCGCCAGCAGCTTCTCCGGGACAGCCTACGAGCAGTACTTC CASSFSGTAYEQYF
TRBJ1-1 TRBV25-1 few - TGTGCCAGCAGTGAATATAGGGGGAACACTGAAGCTTTCTTT CASSEYRGNTEAFF
TRBJ2-3 TRBV29-1 few TRBD1 TGCAGCGCCGACAGGGGGTCAGATACGCAGTATTTT CSADRGSDTQYF
TRBJ2-1 TRBV12-3/TRBV12-4 - TRBD2 TGTGCCAGCAAACTAGCGGGAGGGCCCCATGAGCAGTTCTTC CASKLAGGPHEQFF
TRBJ2-1 TRBV7-9 few TRBD1 TGTGCCAGCAGCGGCCGGAATCCGAGGACAGGGGGTCCGACCTACAATGAGCAGTTCTTC CASSGRNPRTGGPTYNEQFF
TRBJ2-2 TRBV9 - TRBD2 TGTGCCAGCAGCGTAGAGGGACTAGCGGGAGCTCGCGTCGGGGAGCTGTTTTTT CASSVEGLAGARVGELFF
TRBJ1-1 TRBV18 - - TGTGCCAGCTCGCCTACAGGGTCGGACACTGAAGCTTTCTTT CASSPTGSDTEAFF
TRBJ2-7 TRBV7-2 - TRBD2 TGTGCCAGCAGCTCTCAAGCGGGAGGTCGGAACGAGCAGTACTTC CASSSQAGGRNEQYF
TRBJ2-1 TRBV12-3/TRBV12-4 few - TGTGCCAGCAGGGGTTACAATGAGCAGTTCTTC CASRGYNEQFF
TRBJ1-4 TRBV25-1 - - TGTGCCAGCAGTGCTGCGTCAGCCTACCCTATTAATGAAAAACTGTTTTTT CASSAASAYPINEKLFF
TRBJ2-1 TRBV2 - - TGTGCCAGCCTAGGAGGGAGCGCCTACAATGAGCAGTTCTTC CASLGGSAYNEQFF
TRBJ1-6 TRBV14 - TRBD1 TGTGCCAGCAGCCAAGCCACAGGGGCTTGGAATTCACCCCTCCACTTT CASSQATGAWNSPLHF
TRBJ2-3 TRBV6-5 - - TGTGCCAGCAGTTACTCCGTCGTTGAAGATACGCAGTATTTT CASSYSVVEDTQYF
TRBJ1-1 TRBV5-1 few - TGCGCCAGCAGCTTAAATTCAGCGAACACTGAAGCTTTCTTT CASSLNSANTEAFF
TRBJ2-5 TRBV18 - - TGTGCCAGCTCACCCGGAGGCGCGGTAGAGACCCAGTACTTC CASSPGGAVETQYF
TRBJ1-5 TRBV20-1 few - TGCAGTGCTAGAGATCCGACACCAAATCAGCCCCAGCATTTT CSARDPTPNQPQHF
TRBJ1-6 TRBV27 few - TGTGCCAGCAGTTTACAGGGTTTGGGTAATTCACCCCTCCACTTT CASSLQGLGNSPLHF
TRBJ2-4 TRBV20-1 few - TGCAGTGCTAGAGATCAATTGGGCAGCGGCCACATTCAGTACTTC CSARDQLGSGHIQYF
TRBJ1-3 TRBV12-2 - - TGTGCAAGTCGCTGGAAGGGGAGATCTGGAAACACCATATATTTT CASRWKGRSGNTIYF
TRBJ1-2 TRBV29-1 - - TGCAGCGTTGAAAAACCCGGTAGTGGCTACACCTTC CSVEKPGSGYTF
TRBJ2-1 TRBV10-3 few TRBD2 TGTGCCATCAGAGGGACTAGCGAGTTCGGGAATGAGCAGTTCTTC CAIRGTSEFGNEQFF
TRBJ1-4 TRBV20-1 - - TGCAGTGCTTCAGCAGGGGCTATTAATGAAAAACTGTTTTTT CSASAGAINEKLFF
TRBJ1-1 TRBV7-2 - - TGTGCCAGCAGCGCTATACGGATCGTCCGGGGGACTGAAGCTTTCTTT CASSAIRIVRGTEAFF
TRBJ2-5 TRBV5-1 - - TGCGCCAGCAGCCGGCAAATCCAAGAGACCCAGTACTTC CASSRQIQETQYF
TRBJ1-2 TRBV5-1 - TRBD1 TGCGCCAGCAGCTTGGCCGGGACAGGAGGTGGCTACACCTTC CASSLAGTGGGYTF
TRBJ1-6 TRBV27 many - TGTGCCAGCAGTGCCACCATGGACAGTATTACCCTCCACTTT CASSATMDSITLHF
TRBJ2-1 TRBV29-1 few TRBD1 TGCAGCGTGGGGGGACAGGACAGGTCCTACAATGAGCAGTTCTTC CSVGGQDRSYNEQFF
TRBJ2-7 TRBV5-1 - TRBD2 TGCGCCAGCAGCTTGGATTCGGCTAGCGGGAGTTACGAGCAGTACTTC CASSLDSASGSYEQYF
TRBJ2-3 TRBV11-1 - TRBD2 TGTGCCAGCAGCCCGGGACTAGCGGGAGCATATGCGCAGTATTTT CASSPGLAGAYAQYF
TRBJ2-7 TRBV7-9 - - TGTGCCAGCAGCCCGCGGCAGATGTTATCCTACGAGCAGTACTTC CASSPRQMLSYEQYF
TRBJ2-7 TRBV27 many TRBD1 TGTGCCAGCAGCTACGGGACAGGGAGCTCCTACGAGCAGTACTTC CASSYGTGSSYEQYF
TRBJ1-5 TRBV5-6 few TRBD1 TGTGCCAGCAGCCTACAGGGGGTTCCGAATCAGCCCCAGCATTTT CASSLQGVPNQPQHF
TRBJ1-4 TRBV25-1 - TRBD1 TGTGCCAGCAGTGGCCCCGGGACAGGGGGCCGAGAAACTAATGAAAAACTGTTTTTT CASSGPGTGGRETNEKLFF
TRBJ1-1 TRBV27 - - TGTGCCAGCAGGCTCACAGGGAAGGGCACTGAAGCTTTCTTT CASRLTGKGTEAFF
TRBJ1-1 TRBV29-1 few - TGCAGCGTTGGTGGCACAGTGAGGGACACTGAAGCTTTCTTT CSVGGTVRDTEAFF
TRBJ1-1 TRBV29-1 - - TGCAGCGTTGGTTTGGCTTCGAACACTGAAGCTTTCTTT CSVGLASNTEAFF
TRBJ1-2 TRBV3-1 - TRBD1 TGTGCCAGCAGCCAAGGGGGTCGTACAGGGGGCGTCGGCTACACCTTC CASSQGGRTGGVGYTF
TRBJ1-6 TRBV19 few - TGTGCCAGTAGTCGACACTCCCAAGGTTCACCCCTCCACTTT CASSRHSQGSPLHF
TRBJ2-1 TRBV10-1 - TRBD2 TGCGCCAGCAGTGGCGGGAGGGCCGATGAGCAGTTCTTC CASSGGRADEQFF
TRBJ1-6 TRBV11-2 few - TGTGCCAGCAGCCTAAGTACGACCTATAATTCACCCCTCCACTTT CASSLSTTYNSPLHF
TRBJ1-2 TRBV5-5 - - TGTGCCAGCAGCTTGGCCGGAGCTAACTATGGCTACACCTTC CASSLAGANYGYTF
TRBJ1-1 TRBV29-1 - TRBD1 TGCAGCGTTGTCGGGACAGGGGGAGGTGAAGCTTTCTTT CSVVGTGGGEAFF
TRBJ2-5 TRBV28 few TRBD2 TGTGCCAGCAGCCAGGCAGCGGGACCCCAAGAGACCCAGTACTTC CASSQAAGPQETQYF
TRBJ2-7 TRBV20-1 - TRBD2 TGCAGTGCTAGAGATGAAGCGGGAGGGTCCTACGAGCAGTACTTC CSARDEAGGSYEQYF
TRBJ2-1 TRBV29-1 - - TGCAGCGCCGACACAGCCGGTGTCGAGCAGTTCTTC CSADTAGVEQFF
TRBJ1-5 TRBV2 few TRBD1 TGTGCCAGCAGTCCCGACAGGGGATGGCATCAGCCCCAGCATTTT CASSPDRGWHQPQHF
TRBJ2-5 TRBV3-1 - - TGTGCCAGCAGCCGCGTCAAAGAGACCCAGTACTTC CASSRVKETQYF
TRBJ2-2 TRBV10-1 few TRBD2 TGCGCCAGCAGTCCCGGGACTAGCGGGATTATGCCGAACACCGGGGAGCTGTTTTTT CASSPGTSGIMPNTGELFF
TRBJ1-1 TRBV6-1 few - TGTGCCAGCAGTGCGACTTTTTTGAACACTGAAGCTTTCTTT CASSATFLNTEAFF
TRBJ2-1 TRBV4-2 few TRBD2 TGTGCCAGCAGCCAAGAATGGCTAGCGGGGTACAATGAGCAGTTCTTC CASSQEWLAGYNEQFF
TRBJ1-2 TRBV29-1 - - TGCAGCGTTGAACGGCGCAGGGCTAACTATGGCTACACCTTC CSVERRRANYGYTF
TRBJ1-5 TRBV6-2/TRBV6-3 - - TGTGCCAGCAGTCGGAGCAGCTTAAATCAGCCCCAGCATTTT CASSRSSLNQPQHF
TRBJ2-1 TRBV9 many - TGTGCCAGCAGCGTAGAGGATAGCTCCTACAATGAGCAGTTCTTC CASSVEDSSYNEQFF
TRBJ1-1 TRBV29-1 - - TGCAGCGTTGGGGGACGGCTGAACACTGAAGCTTTCTTT CSVGGRLNTEAFF
TRBJ2-5 TRBV20-1 few - TGCAGTGCAAAGGGGTCGGAGACCCAGTACTTC CSAKGSETQYF
TRBJ1-1 TRBV5-1 - TRBD1 TGCGCCAGCAGCTACCGGACAGGATCGAACACTGAAGCTTTCTTT CASSYRTGSNTEAFF
TRBJ2-3 TRBV20-1 - - TGCAGTGCTAGAGACCCCGGAGGGAGTTTAGATACGCAGTATTTT CSARDPGGSLDTQYF